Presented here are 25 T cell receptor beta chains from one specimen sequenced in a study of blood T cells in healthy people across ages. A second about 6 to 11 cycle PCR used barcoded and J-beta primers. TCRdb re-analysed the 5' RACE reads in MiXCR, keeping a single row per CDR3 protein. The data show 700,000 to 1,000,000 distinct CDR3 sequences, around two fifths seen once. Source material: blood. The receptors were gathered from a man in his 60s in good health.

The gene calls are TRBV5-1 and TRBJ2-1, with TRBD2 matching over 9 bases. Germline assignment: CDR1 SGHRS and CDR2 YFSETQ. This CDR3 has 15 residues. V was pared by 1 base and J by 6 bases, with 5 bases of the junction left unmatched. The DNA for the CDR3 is TGCGCCAGCAGCTTGCGCTCTAGCGGGGCCAATGAGCAGTTCTTC. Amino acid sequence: CASSLRSSGANEQFF.

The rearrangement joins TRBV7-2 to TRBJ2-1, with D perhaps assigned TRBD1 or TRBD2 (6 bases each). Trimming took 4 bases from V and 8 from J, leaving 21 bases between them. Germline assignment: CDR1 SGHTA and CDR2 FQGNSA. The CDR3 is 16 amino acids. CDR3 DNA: TGTGCCAGCAGCTCCCTCCTCATGGGGGGCGCCGATGAGCAGTTCTTC. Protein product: CASSSLLMGGADEQFF.

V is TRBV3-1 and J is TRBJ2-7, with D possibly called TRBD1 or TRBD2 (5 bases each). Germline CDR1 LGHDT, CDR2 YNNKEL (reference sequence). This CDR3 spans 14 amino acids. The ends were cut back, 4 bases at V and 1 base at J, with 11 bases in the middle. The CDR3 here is CASSRDVLSYEQYF. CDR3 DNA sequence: TGTGCCAGCAGCCGGGACGTACTATCCTACGAGCAGTACTTC.

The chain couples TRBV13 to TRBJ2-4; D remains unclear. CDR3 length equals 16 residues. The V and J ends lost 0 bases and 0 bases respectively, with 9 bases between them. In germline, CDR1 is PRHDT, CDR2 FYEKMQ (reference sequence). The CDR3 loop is CASSLGQTLAKNIQYF. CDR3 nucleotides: TGTGCCAGCAGCTTAGGGCAGACGCTAGCCAAAAACATTCAGTACTTC.

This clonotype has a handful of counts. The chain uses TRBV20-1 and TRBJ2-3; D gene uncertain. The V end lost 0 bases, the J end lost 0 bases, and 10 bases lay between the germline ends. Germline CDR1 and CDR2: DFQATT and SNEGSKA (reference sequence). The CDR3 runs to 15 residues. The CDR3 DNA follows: TGCAGTGCTAGAGATCCCCCTGTGAGCACAGATACGCAGTATTTT. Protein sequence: CSARDPPVSTDTQYF.

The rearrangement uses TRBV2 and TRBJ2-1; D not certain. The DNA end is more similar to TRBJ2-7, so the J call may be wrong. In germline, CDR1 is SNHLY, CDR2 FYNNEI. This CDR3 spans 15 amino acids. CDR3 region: CASRNLVGTYNEQYF. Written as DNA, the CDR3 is TGTGCCAGCAGGAATCTCGTGGGAACCTACAATGAGCAGTACTTC.

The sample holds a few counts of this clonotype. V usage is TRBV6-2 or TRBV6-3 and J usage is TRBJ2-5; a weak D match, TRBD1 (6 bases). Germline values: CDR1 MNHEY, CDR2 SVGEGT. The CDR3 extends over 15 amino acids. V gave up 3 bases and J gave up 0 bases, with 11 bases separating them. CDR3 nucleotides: TGTGCCAGCAGTTATGTGGGGGCCGACCAAGAGACCCAGTACTTC. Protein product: CASSYVGADQETQYF.

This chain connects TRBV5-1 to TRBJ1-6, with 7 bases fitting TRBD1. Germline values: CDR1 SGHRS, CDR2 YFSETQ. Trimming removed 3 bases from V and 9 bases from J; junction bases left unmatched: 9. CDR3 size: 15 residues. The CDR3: CASSSERQGSSPLHF. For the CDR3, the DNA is TGCGCCAGCAGCTCGGAAAGACAGGGATCTTCACCCCTCCACTTT.

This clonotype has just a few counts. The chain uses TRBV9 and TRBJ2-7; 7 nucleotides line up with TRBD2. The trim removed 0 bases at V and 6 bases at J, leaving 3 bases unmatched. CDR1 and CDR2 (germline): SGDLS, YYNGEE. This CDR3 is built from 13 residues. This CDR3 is CASSVGGGTEQYF. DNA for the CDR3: TGTGCCAGCAGCGTAGGGGGGGGGACCGAGCAGTACTTC.

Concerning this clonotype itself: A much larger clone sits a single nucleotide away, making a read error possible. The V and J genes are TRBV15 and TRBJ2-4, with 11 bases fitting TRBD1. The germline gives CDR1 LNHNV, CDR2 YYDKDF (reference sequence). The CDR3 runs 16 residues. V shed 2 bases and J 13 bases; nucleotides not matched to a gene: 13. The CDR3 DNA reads TGTGCCACCAGCAGAAAGACCGGGACAGGGGGAGACAAGCAGTACTTC. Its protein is CATSRKTGTGGDKQYF.

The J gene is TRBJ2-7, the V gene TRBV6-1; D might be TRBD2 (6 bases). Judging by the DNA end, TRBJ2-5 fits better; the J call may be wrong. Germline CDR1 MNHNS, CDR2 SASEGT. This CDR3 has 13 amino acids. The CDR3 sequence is CASRTTRGETQYF. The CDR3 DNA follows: TGTGCCAGCAGAACGACCCGGGGGGAGACCCAGTACTTC.

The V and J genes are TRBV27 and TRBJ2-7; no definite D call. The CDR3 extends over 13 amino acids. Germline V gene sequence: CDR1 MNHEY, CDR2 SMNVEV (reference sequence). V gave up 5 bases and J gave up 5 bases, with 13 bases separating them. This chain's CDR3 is CASSPSDRHEQYF. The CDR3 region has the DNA TGTGCCAGCAGTCCCTCCGATCGGCACGAGCAGTACTTC.

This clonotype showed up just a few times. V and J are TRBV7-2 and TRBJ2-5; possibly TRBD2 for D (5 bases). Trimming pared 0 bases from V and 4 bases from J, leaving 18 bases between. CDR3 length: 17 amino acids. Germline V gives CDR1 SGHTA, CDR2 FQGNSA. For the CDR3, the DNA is TGTGCCAGCAGCTTAGCGTTTGCGGAGGCAAATGGAGAGACCCAGTACTTC. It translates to CASSLAFAEANGETQYF.

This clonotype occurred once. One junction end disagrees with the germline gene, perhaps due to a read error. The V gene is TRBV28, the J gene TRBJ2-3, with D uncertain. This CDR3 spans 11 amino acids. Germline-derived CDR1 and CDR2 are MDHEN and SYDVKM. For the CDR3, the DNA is TGTACCAGCAGCCCCCCAGATACGCAGTATTTT. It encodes CTSSPPDTQYF.

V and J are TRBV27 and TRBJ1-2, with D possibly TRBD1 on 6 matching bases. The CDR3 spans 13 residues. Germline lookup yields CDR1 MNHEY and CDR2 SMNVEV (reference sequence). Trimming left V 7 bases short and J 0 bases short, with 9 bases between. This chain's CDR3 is CASKGGSNYGYTF. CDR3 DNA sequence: TGTGCCAGCAAAGGGGGGTCTAACTATGGCTACACCTTC.

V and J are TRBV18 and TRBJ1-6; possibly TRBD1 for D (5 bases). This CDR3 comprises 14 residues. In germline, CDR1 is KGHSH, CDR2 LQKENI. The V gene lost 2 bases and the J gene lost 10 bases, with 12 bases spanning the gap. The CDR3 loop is CASSPGGSGSPLHF. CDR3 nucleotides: TGTGCCAGCTCACCAGGGGGATCGGGGTCACCCCTCCACTTT. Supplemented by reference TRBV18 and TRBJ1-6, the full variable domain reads NAGVMQNPRHLVRRRGQEARLRCSPMKGHSHVYWYRQLPEEGLKFMVYLQKENIIDESGMPKERFSAEFPKEGPSILRIQQVVRGDSAAYFCASSPGGSGSPLHFGNGTRLTVT.

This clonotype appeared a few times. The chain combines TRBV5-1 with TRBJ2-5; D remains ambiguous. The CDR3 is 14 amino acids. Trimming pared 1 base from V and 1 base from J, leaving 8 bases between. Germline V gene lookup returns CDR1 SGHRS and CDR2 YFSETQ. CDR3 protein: CASSLLGSQETQYF. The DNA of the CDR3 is TGCGCCAGCAGCTTGTTAGGTTCCCAAGAGACCCAGTACTTC.

CDR3 DNA: TGTGCCAGCAGTCCTCGGACAGGGAGAGATACGCAGTATTTT. It translates to CASSPRTGRDTQYF. V and J are TRBV28 and TRBJ2-3, with 8 bases that match TRBD1. The length of the CDR3 is 14 residues. Germline V lookup: CDR1 MDHEN, CDR2 SYDVKM. After removal of 5 bases from V and 5 bases from J, the junction contained 6 bases not matched to a gene.

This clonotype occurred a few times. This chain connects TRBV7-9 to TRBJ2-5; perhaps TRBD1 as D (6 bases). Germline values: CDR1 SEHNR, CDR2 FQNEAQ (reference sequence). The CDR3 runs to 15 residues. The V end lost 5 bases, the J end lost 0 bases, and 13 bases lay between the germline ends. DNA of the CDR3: TGTGCCAGCAGCGCAGGACAGACCGACCAAGAGACCCAGTACTTC. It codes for CASSAGQTDQETQYF.

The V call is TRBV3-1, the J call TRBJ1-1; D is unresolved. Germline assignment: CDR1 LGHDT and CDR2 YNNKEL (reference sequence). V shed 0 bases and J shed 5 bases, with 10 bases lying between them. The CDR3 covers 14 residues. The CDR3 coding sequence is TGTGCCAGCAGCCAAGAGATGGGAGGGACTGAAGCTTTCTTT. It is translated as CASSQEMGGTEAFF. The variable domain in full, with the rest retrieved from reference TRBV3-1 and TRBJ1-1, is DTAVSQTPKYLVTQMGNDKSIKCEQNLGHDTMYWYKQDSKKFLKIMFSYNNKELIINETVPNRFSPKSPDKAHLNLHINSLELGDSAVYFCASSQEMGGTEAFFGQGTRLTVV.

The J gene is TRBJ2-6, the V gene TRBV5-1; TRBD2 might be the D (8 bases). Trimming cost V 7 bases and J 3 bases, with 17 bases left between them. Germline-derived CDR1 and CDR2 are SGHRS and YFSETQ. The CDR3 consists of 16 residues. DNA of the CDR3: TGCGCCAGCGGGTCGACAGGGACTAGTGGGGCCAACGTCCTGACTTTC. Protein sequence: CASGSTGTSGANVLTF.

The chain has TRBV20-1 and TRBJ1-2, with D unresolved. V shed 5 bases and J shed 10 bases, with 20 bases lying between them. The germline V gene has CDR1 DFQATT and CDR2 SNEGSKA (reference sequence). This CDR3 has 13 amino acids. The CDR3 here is CSAPHHPRKLYTF. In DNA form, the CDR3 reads TGCAGTGCTCCCCACCATCCTCGCAAACTCTACACCTTC.

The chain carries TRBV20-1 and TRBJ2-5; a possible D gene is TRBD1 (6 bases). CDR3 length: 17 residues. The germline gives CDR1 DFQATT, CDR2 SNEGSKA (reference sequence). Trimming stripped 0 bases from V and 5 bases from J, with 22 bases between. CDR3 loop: CSARDSVRVYREETQYF. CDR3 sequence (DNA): TGCAGTGCTAGAGATAGCGTCCGGGTGTACAGGGAGGAGACCCAGTACTTC.

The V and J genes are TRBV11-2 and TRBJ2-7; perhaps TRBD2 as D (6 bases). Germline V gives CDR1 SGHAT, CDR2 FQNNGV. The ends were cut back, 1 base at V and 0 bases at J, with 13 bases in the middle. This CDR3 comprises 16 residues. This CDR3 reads CASSLAGGDPSYEQYF. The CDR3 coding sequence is TGTGCCAGCAGCTTAGCCGGCGGGGATCCCTCCTACGAGCAGTACTTC.

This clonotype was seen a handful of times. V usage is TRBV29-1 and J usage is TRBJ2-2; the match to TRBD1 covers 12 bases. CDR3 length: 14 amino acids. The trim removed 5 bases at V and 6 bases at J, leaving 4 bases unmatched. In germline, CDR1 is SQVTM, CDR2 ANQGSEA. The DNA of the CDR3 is TGCAGCGTTCAGGGACAGGGGGCGGCCGGGGAGCTGTTTTTT. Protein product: CSVQGQGAAGELFF.